A selection of T cell receptor beta chains follows, all from one sample in a study of shared clonotypes between healthy human individuals. Produced via immunoSEQ multiplex PCR; TCRdb's table is partial and in-frame only. The sample lists hundreds of thousands of clones, 74% occurring once. The material sequenced was memory CD4+ T cells sorted from blood. These receptors were taken from a man aged 25-40 years in good health. CDR3s include the opening cysteine and the closing phenylalanine or tryptophan. The order of the fields is D gene, clone size, V gene, J gene, CDR3 protein, CDR3 DNA. The D gene is left open where the match is weak. Rows may omit the clone size; those that give it use once, few, many or a size class.

NA	NA	TRBV30	TRBJ2-6	CAWSVTSGANVLTF	TGTGCCTGGAGTGTAACGTCTGGGGCCAACGTCCTGACTTTC
NA	few	TRBV5-4	TRBJ2-3	CASTPGGGNTDTQYF	TGTGCCAGCACCCCTGGTGGGGGCAACACAGATACGCAGTATTTT
TRBD1	NA	TRBV6-1	TRBJ2-7	CASSGKGQGIPNYEQYF	TGTGCCAGCAGTGGGAAGGGACAGGGTATACCTAACTACGAGCAGTACTTC
TRBD1	many	TRBV2	TRBJ2-7	CASGFRGQGGEGASYEQYF	TGTGCCAGCGGCTTTAGGGGACAGGGGGGCGAAGGGGCCTCCTACGAGCAGTACTTC
TRBD1	NA	TRBV6-6	TRBJ1-5	CASSLGTGDNQPQHF	TGTGCCAGCAGTTTAGGGACAGGGGACAATCAGCCCCAGCATTTT
TRBD1	once	TRBV5-1	TRBJ1-2	CASSLDRAGYGYTF	TGCGCCAGCAGCCTGGACAGGGCCGGCTATGGCTACACCTTC
TRBD1	NA	TRBV6-5	TRBJ1-6	CASSYSYRGRDSPLHF	TGTGCCAGCAGTTACTCGTACAGGGGGCGGGATTCACCCCTCCACTTT
TRBD1	NA	TRBV6-1	TRBJ2-1	CASSPDRVSDEQFF	TGTGCCAGCAGTCCGGACAGGGTTTCCGATGAGCAGTTCTTC
TRBD1	few	TRBV14	TRBJ2-1	CASSPRGQNNEQFF	TGTGCCAGCAGCCCCAGGGGGCAAAACAATGAGCAGTTCTTC
NA	NA	TRBV2	TRBJ1-3	CASSARENTIYF	TGTGCCAGCAGTGCTAGGGAAAACACCATATATTTT
TRBD1	NA	TRBV10-3	TRBJ2-3	CAISAPGGYTDTQYF	TGTGCCATCAGTGCTCCAGGGGGCTATACAGATACGCAGTATTTT
NA	NA	TRBV7-2	TRBJ2-7	CASGLRGRGDEQYF	TGTGCCAGCGGCCTACGAGGGAGAGGTGACGAGCAGTACTTC
TRBD1	many	TRBV7-8	TRBJ2-7	CASSLDAGTGTYEQYF	TGTGCCAGCAGCTTAGACGCCGGGACAGGTACCTACGAGCAGTACTTC
NA	NA	TRBV7-8	TRBJ2-5	CASSFRRRPQETQYF	TGTGCCAGCAGTTTCAGGCGACGCCCCCAAGAGACCCAGTACTTC
NA	NA	TRBV4-1	TRBJ1-1	CASSQSGGWDTEAFF	TGCGCCAGCAGCCAGTCGGGGGGATGGGACACTGAAGCTTTCTTT
TRBD2	NA	TRBV2	TRBJ2-3	CASSPTSRAQYF	TGTGCCAGCAGTCCGACTAGCCGGGCGCAGTATTTT
NA	NA	TRBV7-8	TRBJ2-2	CASTDGERRNTGELFF	TGTGCCAGCACCGACGGAGAGCGGAGGAACACCGGGGAGCTGTTTTTT
NA	NA	TRBV5-4	TRBJ2-7	CASSLGQGRAYEQYF	TGTGCCAGCAGCCTGGGGCAGGGGCGGGCATACGAGCAGTACTTC
TRBD1	NA	TRBV2	TRBJ1-5	CASMGTDQPQHF	TGTGCCAGCATGGGGACAGATCAGCCCCAGCATTTT
TRBD1	NA	TRBV5-1	TRBJ1-4	CASSEGQGYEKLFF	TGCGCCAGCAGCGAGGGACAGGGGTACGAAAAACTGTTTTTT
NA	NA	TRBV5-1	TRBJ2-3	CASSLPASTDTQYF	TGCGCCAGCAGCCTGCCCGCTAGCACAGATACGCAGTATTTT
TRBD2	few	TRBV10-2	TRBJ2-7	CASSETSGRIAYEQYF	TGCGCCAGCAGTGAAACTAGCGGGAGGATCGCCTACGAGCAGTACTTC
NA	NA	TRBV4-3	TRBJ1-4	CASSQEALSTNEKLFF	TGCGCCAGCAGCCAAGAGGCCCTTTCAACTAATGAAAAACTGTTTTTT
TRBD1	NA	TRBV5-1	TRBJ1-2	CASSLEGQTWDYGYTF	TGCGCCAGCAGCTTGGAGGGACAGACTTGGGACTATGGCTACACCTTC
TRBD2	NA	TRBV15	TRBJ2-1	CATSRAGTSDNEQFF	TGTGCCACCAGCAGGGCCGGGACTAGTGACAATGAGCAGTTCTTC
NA	few	TRBV28	TRBJ1-5	CASSSLGWVDNQPQHF	TGTGCCAGCAGTTCGCTCGGATGGGTGGACAATCAGCCCCAGCATTTT
NA	once	TRBV5-4	TRBJ1-4	CASSFDGTNEKLFF	TGTGCCAGCAGCTTCGACGGAACTAATGAAAAACTGTTTTTT